The clone carrying this T cell receptor beta chain was observed a few times. This entry comes from a study of T-cell memory formation after mild COVID-19. Across the study: TCR clusters largely stayed donor specific.

Each CDR3 protein gets one entry after TCRdb re-called the 5' RACE reads with MiXCR. The data hold more than 120,000 distinct CDR3 sequences, with about a fifth observed a single time. This CDR3 region has 14 residues. From germline, CDR1 is KGHDR and CDR2 SFDVKD. The V segment lost 8 bases and the J segment 2 bases; nucleotides outside the gene matches: 4. Sequenced sample: PBMCs or a T cell subset sorted from them (not recorded which). This receptor was identified in an adult woman who had mild COVID-19 (a few samples of this study predate the infection). Cell type and time point are not known. This sequence joins TRBV24-1 and TRBJ2-2; TRBD1 matches 7 bases. In DNA, the CDR3 is TGTGCCACCACCGGGACAGCAAACACCGGGGAGCTGTTTTTT. Translation gives CATTGTANTGELFF.